These 9 T cell receptor beta chains share one sample of origin, sequenced in a study of early T cells in non-severe SARS-CoV-2 infection (dated by TCRdb to the early 2020s). The library came from 5' RACE. The sequencer listed for this sample is NextSeq 500. TCRdb cleaned the public reads at Q25 with fastp, built clones with MiXCR and kept in-frame beta chains. CDR3 protein sequences are deduplicated, and each keeps its most common genes and DNA. The sample table shows 55,000 to 65,000 distinct CDR3 sequences, and more than 12% are seen once. About 4% of the sample is held by the ten biggest clonotypes. Sequencing was performed on whole blood, taken at baseline. These receptors were taken from an adult who was a healthcare worker with PCR-confirmed SARS-CoV-2 infection or an uninfected control (not recorded which).

The chain couples TRBV18 to TRBJ2-7; D may be TRBD1 or TRBD2 (6 bases each). V gave up 3 bases and J gave up 5 bases, with 17 bases separating them. This CDR3 region has 15 residues. CDR1 and CDR2 (germline): KGHSH, LQKENI. CDR3: CASSPGEGGKDEQYF. The DNA of the CDR3 is TGTGCCAGCTCACCGGGAGAGGGGGGTAAGGACGAGCAGTACTTC.

This clonotype was picked up many times. The chain uses TRBV5-1 and TRBJ2-3; D unresolved. In germline, CDR1 is SGHRS, CDR2 YFSETQ. V was shortened by 1 base and J by 0 bases, with 6 bases between the two germline ends. The CDR3 runs 14 residues. The CDR3 loop is CASSLPTSTDTQYF. The CDR3 DNA is TGCGCCAGCAGCTTGCCTACCAGCACAGATACGCAGTATTTT.

This clonotype showed up many times. This rearrangement joins TRBV21-1 to TRBJ2-7. TRBV21-1 is a documented pseudogene. CDR3 length equals 17 residues. CDR3 loop: CASSKAHQGRSLYEQYF. The CDR3 DNA reads TGTGCCAGCAGCAAAGCTCACCAGGGTAGGAGCCTCTACGAGCAGTACTTC.

The rearrangement uses TRBV6-2 or TRBV6-3 and TRBJ1-2; 9 bases match TRBD1. Trimming at V came to 6 bases and at J to 2 bases, leaving 1 base not matched to a gene. This CDR3 region has 13 residues. Germline CDR1 reads MNHEY; CDR2 reads SVGEGT. The CDR3 loop is CASRGTGNYGYTF. In DNA form, the CDR3 reads TGTGCCAGCAGAGGGACAGGGAACTATGGCTACACCTTC.

The genes are TRBV3-1 and TRBJ2-1; 7 bases are shared with TRBD2. V dropped 1 base and J dropped 5; count of bases not matched to a gene: 5. The CDR3 is made up of 15 amino acids. Germline lookup yields CDR1 LGHDT and CDR2 YNNKEL (reference sequence). The CDR3 nucleotides are TGTGCCAGCAGCCAAGGGCAGAGCGGGAACAATGAGCAGTTCTTC. Amino acid sequence: CASSQGQSGNNEQFF.

The genes are TRBV14 and TRBJ2-7, with unresolved D. This CDR3 comprises 13 residues. V was clipped by 4 bases and J by 2 bases, with 9 bases between them. The germline V gene encodes CDR1 SGHDN and CDR2 FVKESK. The CDR3 nucleotides are TGTGCCAGCAGCCCCCTTGACACCTACGAGCAGTACTTC. Residues: CASSPLDTYEQYF.

In this sample, this clonotype turned up many times. The genes are TRBV7-6 and TRBJ2-5; D gene unclear. CDR1 is SGHVS and CDR2 is FNYEAQ in the germline V gene. There are 14 residues in the CDR3. V was cut by 5 bases and J by 4 bases, with 14 bases left in between. Here the CDR3 reads CASSPGTYSETQYF. CDR3 in DNA: TGTGCCAGCAGCCCTGGTACTTACTCAGAGACCCAGTACTTC.

The chain couples TRBV11-2 to TRBJ1-2; the D gene is possibly TRBD1 (6 bases). The CDR3 runs to 14 residues. Deletions cut 5 bases from V and 4 bases from J, with 14 bases between. The germline CDR1 and CDR2 sequences are SGHAT and FQNNGV. The CDR3, as DNA: TGTGCCAGCAGCGGGGAGACAGGCTTCTATGGCTACACCTTC. Its protein product is CASSGETGFYGYTF.

This clonotype was counted many times. V gene TRBV20-1 combines with J gene TRBJ2-5, with 7 bases lining up with TRBD2. This CDR3 spans 16 amino acids. Germline CDR1 and CDR2: DFQATT and SNEGSKA (reference sequence). Losses at the gene ends were 0 bases for V and 6 bases for J; bases not matched to a gene: 13. The DNA for the CDR3 is TGCAGTGCTAGAGACCTTGACGGGGGACTATTGAAGACCCAGTACTTC. This encodes CSARDLDGGLLKTQYF.